Below, one TCR beta chain is given with its context. The CDR3 covers 14 residues. Germline CDR1 SGHDT, CDR2 YYEEEE. The data were obtained in a study of CXCR3-negative and CXCR3-positive naive CD8 T cells. UMI-labeled 5' RACE TRB cDNA libraries were prepared from the cells. TCRdb reprocessed the 5' RACE reads and reports one entry per CDR3 protein, with no DNA. This sample's clone table lists about 43,000 distinct CDR3 sequences. V and J are TRBV5-6 and TRBJ2-7; TCRdb's D call, TRBD1, is unchecked because there is no DNA. Sequenced sample: memory CD8+ T cells from blood. This receptor was taken from a human donor in good health. Some clones in this sample may be carry-over from other donors' samples. CDR3 sequence reads: CASSPGQTLRGQYF.